These 14 T cell receptor beta chains originate from one sample sequenced in a study of blood T cell repertoires in COVID-19. This table comes from immunoSEQ multiplex PCR, and its TCRdb copy is limited to in-frame clones, with some not included. The data hold about 190,000 clones, with approximately 84% observed a single time. Sequenced: PBMCs or T cells enriched from blood (not recorded which). The origin of the receptors is a woman aged 25 to 39 who had recovered from COVID-19.

The chain has TRBV2 and TRBJ2-7, with 7 bases that match TRBD1. Germline CDR1 is SNHLY and CDR2 is FYNNEI. J was trimmed by 2 bases and V by 6 bases; bases with no gene match: 1. This CDR3 spans 12 amino acids. CDR3 region: CASRGQPYEQYF. CDR3 nucleotides: TGTGCCAGCAGGGGACAGCCCTACGAGCAGTACTTC.

The gene calls are TRBV2 and TRBJ2-1; TRBD1 matches 7 bases. This CDR3 is 15 amino acids long. Per the germline V gene, CDR1 is SNHLY and CDR2 is FYNNEI. V was clipped by 5 bases and J by 9 bases; unmatched bases: 13. The CDR3 DNA reads as TGTGCCAGCAGTTCCACAGGGGCCCCCCACGGTGAGCAGTTCTTC. This encodes CASSSTGAPHGEQFF.

The chain uses TRBV20-1 and TRBJ1-5, with D perhaps matching TRBD1 (6 bases). V was pared by 3 bases and J by 1 base, with 13 bases between. The CDR3 loop spans 15 amino acids. Germline V gives CDR1 DFQATT, CDR2 SNEGSKA (reference sequence). This chain's CDR3 is CSASPQGFSNQPQHF. In DNA, the CDR3 is TGCAGTGCTAGTCCCCAGGGGTTCAGCAATCAGCCCCAGCATTTT.

The CDR3 reads CASSPTTGGYGYTF. CDR3 sequence (DNA): TGTGCCAGCTCACCTACGACAGGGGGCTATGGCTACACCTTC. The rearrangement uses TRBV18 and TRBJ1-2; the match to TRBD1 covers 9 bases. V gave up 3 bases and J gave up 4 bases; unmatched junction bases: 3. This CDR3 has 14 amino acids. Germline values: CDR1 KGHSH, CDR2 LQKENI.

This clone was counted a few times. This chain links TRBV7-8 with TRBJ2-7; 11 bases line up with TRBD2. CDR1 and CDR2 (germline): SGHVS, FQNEAQ. V lost 3 bases and J lost 5; bases outside the gene matches: 3. This CDR3 spans 14 amino acids. CDR3 amino acids: CASSFLGLADEQYF. In DNA form, the CDR3 reads TGTGCCAGCAGCTTCTTGGGACTAGCGGACGAGCAGTACTTC.

The V call is TRBV27, the J call TRBJ1-1; a weak D match, TRBD1 (5 bases). The CDR3 length is 13 residues. The V end was cut by 4 bases, the J end by 3 bases, with 9 bases between. In germline, CDR1 is MNHEY, CDR2 SMNVEV (reference sequence). CDR3 bases: TGTGCCAGCAGTTCCAGGGTCTACACTGAAGCTTTCTTT. Translated: CASSSRVYTEAFF.

The rearrangement joins TRBV19 to TRBJ2-1; 14 bases are shared with TRBD2. J gave up 5 bases and V 5 bases, and 11 bases lay outside the gene matches. The germline V gene has CDR1 LNHDA and CDR2 SQIVND (reference sequence). The CDR3 totals 18 residues. The CDR3 here is CASSPRLAGGREDNEQFF. CDR3 sequence (DNA): TGTGCCAGTAGTCCCCGACTAGCGGGGGGGCGGGAGGACAATGAGCAGTTCTTC.

This clone appeared a single time. V and J are TRBV30 and TRBJ1-2, with D tentatively TRBD1 (5 bases). Between the trimmed V and J ends, which lost 3 bases and 4 bases, there was a span of 12 bases. CDR3 length: 13 residues. The germline CDR1 and CDR2 sequences are GTSNPN and SVGIG (reference sequence). CDR3 coding DNA: TGTGCCTGGAGAAGACAGCAGTTCTATGGCTACACCTTC. Residues: CAWRRQQFYGYTF.

The rearrangement joins TRBV4-1 to TRBJ2-3, with D uncertain. In germline, CDR1 is MGHRA, CDR2 YSYEKL. The CDR3 has 15 residues. Trimming took 4 bases from V and 9 from J, leaving 20 bases between them. This chain's CDR3 is CASSPPRGAVQTQYF. CDR3 DNA: TGCGCCAGCAGCCCCCCACGCGGTGCGGTTCAAACGCAGTATTTT.

The chain uses TRBV3-1 (or the pseudogene TRBV3-2) and TRBJ2-7, with 7 bases that match TRBD2. CDR1 is LGHDT, CDR2 YNNKEL, per germline (reference sequence). The CDR3 consists of 14 residues. Unmatched junction bases numbered 9, after V lost 8 bases and J lost 2 bases. CDR3 coding DNA: TGTGCCAGCTGTGCGAGCGGGGTGACCTACGAGCAGTACTTC. Translation gives CASCASGVTYEQYF.

The rearrangement links TRBV19 to TRBJ1-2, with 7 bases lining up with TRBD1. Germline lookup yields CDR1 LNHDA and CDR2 SQIVND (reference sequence). This CDR3 has 16 amino acids. After removal of 3 bases from V and 8 bases from J, the junction contained 15 bases not matched to a gene. CDR3 residues: CASSMETGRWSGGYTF. Here the CDR3 DNA reads TGTGCCAGTAGTATGGAGACAGGGCGGTGGTCGGGCGGCTACACCTTC.

In this sample, this clone turned up a few times. The chain couples TRBV6-4 to TRBJ2-2; 11 bases fit TRBD2. The germline V gene has CDR1 MRHNA and CDR2 SNTAGT. This CDR3 has 16 amino acids. The V and J ends lost 6 bases and 3 bases, in that order; junction bases with no gene match: 6. CDR3 residues: CASRALAGADTGELFF. CDR3 DNA sequence: TGTGCCAGCAGAGCACTAGCGGGAGCCGACACCGGGGAGCTGTTTTTT.

The rearrangement uses TRBV2 and TRBJ2-5, with 10 nucleotides matching TRBD1. Trimming at V came to 4 bases and at J to 5 bases, leaving 4 bases not matched to a gene. Germline CDR1 reads SNHLY; CDR2 reads FYNNEI. The CDR3 extends over 14 amino acids. The CDR3 loop reads CASSGTGGRETQYF. The CDR3 DNA reads as TGTGCCAGCAGTGGGACAGGGGGGAGGGAGACCCAGTACTTC.

This sequence joins TRBV9 and TRBJ2-1; 9 nucleotides line up with TRBD2. The V and J ends lost 4 bases and 7 bases, in that order; junction bases with no gene match: 9. CDR1 SGDLS and CDR2 YYNGEE come from the germline V gene. This CDR3 contains 15 residues. The CDR3 protein is CASSPRVAGANEQFF. CDR3 nucleotides: TGTGCCAGCAGCCCCCGGGTAGCGGGAGCTAATGAGCAGTTCTTC.